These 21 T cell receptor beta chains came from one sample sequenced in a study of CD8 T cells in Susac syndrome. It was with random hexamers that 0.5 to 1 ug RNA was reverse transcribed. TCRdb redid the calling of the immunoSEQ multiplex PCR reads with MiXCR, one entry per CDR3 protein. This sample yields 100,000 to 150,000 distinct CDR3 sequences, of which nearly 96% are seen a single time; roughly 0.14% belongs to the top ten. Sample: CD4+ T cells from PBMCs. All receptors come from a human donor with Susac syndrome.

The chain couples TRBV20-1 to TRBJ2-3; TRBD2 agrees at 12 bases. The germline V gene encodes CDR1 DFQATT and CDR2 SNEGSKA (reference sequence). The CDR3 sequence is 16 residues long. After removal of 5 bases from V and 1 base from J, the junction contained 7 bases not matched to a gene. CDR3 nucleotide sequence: TGCAGTGCTCGCGGACTAGCGGGAACGGGCACAGATACGCAGTATTTT. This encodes CSARGLAGTGTDTQYF.

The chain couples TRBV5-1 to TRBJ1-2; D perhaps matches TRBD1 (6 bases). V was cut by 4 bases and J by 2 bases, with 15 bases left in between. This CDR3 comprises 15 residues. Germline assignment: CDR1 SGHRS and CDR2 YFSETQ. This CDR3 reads CASSLGPGQNYGYTF. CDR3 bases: TGCGCCAGCAGCCTGGGACCTGGACAGAACTATGGCTACACCTTC. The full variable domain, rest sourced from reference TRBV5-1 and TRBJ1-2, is KAGVTQTPRYLIKTRGQQVTLSCSPISGHRSVSWYQQTPGQGLQFLFEYFSETQRNKGNFPGRFSGRQFSNSRSEMNVSTLELGDSALYLCASSLGPGQNYGYTFGSGTRLTVV.

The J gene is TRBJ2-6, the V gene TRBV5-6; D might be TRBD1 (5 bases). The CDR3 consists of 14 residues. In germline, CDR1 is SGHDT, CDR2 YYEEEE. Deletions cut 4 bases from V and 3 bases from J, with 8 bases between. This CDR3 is CASSVRVGANVLTF. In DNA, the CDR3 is TGTGCCAGCAGCGTCAGGGTTGGGGCCAACGTCCTGACTTTC.

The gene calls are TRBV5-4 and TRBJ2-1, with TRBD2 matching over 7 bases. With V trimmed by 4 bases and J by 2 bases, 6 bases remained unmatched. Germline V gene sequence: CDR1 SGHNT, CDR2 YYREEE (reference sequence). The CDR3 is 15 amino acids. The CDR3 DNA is TGTGCCAGCAGCCCGGTCGGGGGGACCTACAATGAGCAGTTCTTC. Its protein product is CASSPVGGTYNEQFF.

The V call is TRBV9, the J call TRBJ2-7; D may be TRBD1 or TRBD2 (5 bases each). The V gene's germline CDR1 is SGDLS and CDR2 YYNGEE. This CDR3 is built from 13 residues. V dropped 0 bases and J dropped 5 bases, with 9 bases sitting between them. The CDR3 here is CASSVGGVNEQYF. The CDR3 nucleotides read TGTGCCAGCAGCGTAGGAGGGGTCAACGAGCAGTACTTC.

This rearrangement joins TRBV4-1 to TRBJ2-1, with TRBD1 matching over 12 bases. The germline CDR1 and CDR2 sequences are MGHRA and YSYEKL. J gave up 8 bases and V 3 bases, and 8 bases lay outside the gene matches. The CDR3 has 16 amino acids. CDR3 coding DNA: TGCGCCAGCAGCCATGTCAGGGACAGGGGGCGGGATGAGCAGTTCTTC. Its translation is CASSHVRDRGRDEQFF.

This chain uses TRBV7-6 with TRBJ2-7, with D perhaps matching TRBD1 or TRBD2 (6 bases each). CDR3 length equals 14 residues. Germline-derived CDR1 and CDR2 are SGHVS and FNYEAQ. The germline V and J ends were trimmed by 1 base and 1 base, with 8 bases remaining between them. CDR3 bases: TGTGCCAGCAGCTTAGAAGGGGGGTCCTACGAGCAGTACTTC. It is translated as CASSLEGGSYEQYF.

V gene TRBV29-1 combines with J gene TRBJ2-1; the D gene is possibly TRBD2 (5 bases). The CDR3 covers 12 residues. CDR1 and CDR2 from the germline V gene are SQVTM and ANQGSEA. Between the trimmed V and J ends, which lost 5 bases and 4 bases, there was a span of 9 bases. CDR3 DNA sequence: TGCAGCGTTCGGACTGAATACAATGAGCAGTTCTTC. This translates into CSVRTEYNEQFF.

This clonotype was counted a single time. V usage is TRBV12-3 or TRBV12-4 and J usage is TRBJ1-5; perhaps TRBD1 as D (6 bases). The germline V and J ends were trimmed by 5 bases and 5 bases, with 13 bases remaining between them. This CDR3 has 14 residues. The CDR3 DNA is TGTGCCAGCAGTCTCGGGACAACATATCAGCCCCAGCATTTT. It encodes CASSLGTTYQPQHF.

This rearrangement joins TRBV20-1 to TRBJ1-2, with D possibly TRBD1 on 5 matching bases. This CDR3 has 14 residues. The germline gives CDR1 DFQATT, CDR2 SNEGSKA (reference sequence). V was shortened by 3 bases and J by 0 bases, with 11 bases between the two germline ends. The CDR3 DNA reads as TGCAGTGCTAGTAATCGACAGACTAACTATGGCTACACCTTC. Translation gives CSASNRQTNYGYTF.

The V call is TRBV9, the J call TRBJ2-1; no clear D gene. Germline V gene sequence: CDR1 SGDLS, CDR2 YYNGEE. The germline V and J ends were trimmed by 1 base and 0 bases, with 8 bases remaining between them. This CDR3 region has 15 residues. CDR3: CASSVRGNSYNEQFF. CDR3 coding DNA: TGTGCCAGCAGCGTACGTGGGAACTCCTACAATGAGCAGTTCTTC.

The CDR3 nucleotides are TGTGCCAGCAGTGCGTGGACGACCGGGGAGCTGTTTTTT. Protein: CASSAWTTGELFF. This rearrangement joins TRBV25-1 to TRBJ2-2; no reliable D call. This CDR3 is 13 amino acids long. CDR1 and CDR2 (germline): MGHDK, SYGVNS. Trimming cost V 4 bases and J 5 bases, with 8 bases left between them.

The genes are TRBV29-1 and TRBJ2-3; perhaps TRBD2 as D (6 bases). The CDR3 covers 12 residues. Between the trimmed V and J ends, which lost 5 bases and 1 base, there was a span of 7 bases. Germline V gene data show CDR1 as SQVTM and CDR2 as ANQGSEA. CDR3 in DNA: TGCAGCGTTCCGGGGGGCACAGATACGCAGTATTTT. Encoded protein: CSVPGGTDTQYF.

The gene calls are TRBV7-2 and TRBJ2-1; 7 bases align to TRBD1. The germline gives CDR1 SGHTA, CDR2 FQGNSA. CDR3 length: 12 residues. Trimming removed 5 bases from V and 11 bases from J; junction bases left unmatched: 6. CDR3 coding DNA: TGTGCCAGCAGCCCCCGACAGGGCCAGCAGTTCTTC. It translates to CASSPRQGQQFF.

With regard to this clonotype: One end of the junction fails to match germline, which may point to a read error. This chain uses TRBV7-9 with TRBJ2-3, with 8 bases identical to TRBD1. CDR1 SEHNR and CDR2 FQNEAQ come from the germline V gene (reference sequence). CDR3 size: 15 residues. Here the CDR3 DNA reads TGTGCCAGCAGCTTGAGGACAGGGAGTACAGATACGCAGTACTTT. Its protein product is CASSLRTGSTDTQYF.

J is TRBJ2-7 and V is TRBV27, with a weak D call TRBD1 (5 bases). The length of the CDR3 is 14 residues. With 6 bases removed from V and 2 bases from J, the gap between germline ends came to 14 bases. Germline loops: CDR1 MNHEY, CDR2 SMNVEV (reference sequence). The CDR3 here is CASSKGAGTYEQYF. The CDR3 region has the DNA TGTGCCAGCAGCAAAGGGGCTGGAACCTACGAGCAGTACTTC.

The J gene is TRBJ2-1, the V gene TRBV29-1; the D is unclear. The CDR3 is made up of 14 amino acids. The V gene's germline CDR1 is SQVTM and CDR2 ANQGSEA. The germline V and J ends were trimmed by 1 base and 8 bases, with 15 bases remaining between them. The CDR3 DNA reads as TGCAGCGTTGAAGGAAAAGGAGCTTCGTATGAGCAGTTCTTC. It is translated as CSVEGKGASYEQFF.

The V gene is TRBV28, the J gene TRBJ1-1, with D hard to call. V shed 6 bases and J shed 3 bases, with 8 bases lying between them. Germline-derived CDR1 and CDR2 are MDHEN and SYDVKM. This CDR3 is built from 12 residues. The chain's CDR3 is CASRGLHTEAFF. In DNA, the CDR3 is TGTGCCAGCAGAGGACTGCACACTGAAGCTTTCTTT.

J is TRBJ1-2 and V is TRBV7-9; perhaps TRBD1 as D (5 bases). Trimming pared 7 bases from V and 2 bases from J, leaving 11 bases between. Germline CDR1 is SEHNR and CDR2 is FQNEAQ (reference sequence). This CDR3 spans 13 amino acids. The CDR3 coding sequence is TGTGCCAGCACCCAGAAGGGGAACTATGGCTACACCTTC. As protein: CASTQKGNYGYTF. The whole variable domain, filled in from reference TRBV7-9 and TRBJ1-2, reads DTGVSQNPRHKITKRGQNVTFRCDPISEHNRLYWYRQTLGQGPEFLTYFQNEAQLEKSRLLSDRFSAERPKGSFSTLEIQRTEQGDSAMYLCASTQKGNYGYTFGSGTRLTVV.

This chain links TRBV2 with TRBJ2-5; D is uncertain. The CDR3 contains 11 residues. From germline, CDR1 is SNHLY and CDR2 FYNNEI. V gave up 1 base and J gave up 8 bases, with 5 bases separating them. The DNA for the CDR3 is TGTGCCAGCAGTGAAGGCCTAACCCAGTACTTC. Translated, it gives CASSEGLTQYF.

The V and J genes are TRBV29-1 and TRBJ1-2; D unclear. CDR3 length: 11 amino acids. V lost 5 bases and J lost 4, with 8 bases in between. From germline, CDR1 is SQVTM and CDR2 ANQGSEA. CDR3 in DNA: TGCAGCGTTACCAGTAGCTATGGCTACACCTTC. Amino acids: CSVTSSYGYTF.